These 24 T cell receptor beta chains were sequenced from one sample in a study of cytomegalovirus exposure and HLA in healthy donors. 13 Jbeta primers and 60 Vbeta primers were used for the PCR. Here immunoSEQ multiplex PCR was the method, and the copy in TCRdb shows in-frame clones only, minus some. The repertoire includes some 70,000 clones, roughly 82% of them detected once, and 1.5% to 2% sits in the top ten. The sequencing input was PBMCs. The receptors derive from a man younger than 35 in good health and CMV-seronegative.

This rearrangement joins TRBV9 to TRBJ2-2; 9 nucleotides agree with TRBD2. After removal of 2 bases from V and 4 bases from J, the junction contained 6 bases not matched to a gene. From germline, CDR1 is SGDLS and CDR2 YYNGEE. This CDR3 region has 16 residues. In DNA, the CDR3 is TGTGCCAGCAGCGTGACGACTAGCGGCTTCACCGGGGAGCTGTTTTTT. This encodes CASSVTTSGFTGELFF.

The V call is TRBV18, the J call TRBJ2-2, with 10 bases lining up with TRBD2. Germline V gene lookup returns CDR1 KGHSH and CDR2 LQKENI. Losses at the gene ends were 6 bases for V and 1 base for J; bases not matched to a gene: 2. CDR3 length: 15 amino acids. In DNA form, the CDR3 reads TGTGCCAGCTCCCGGACTAGCGGGAACACCGGGGAGCTGTTTTTT. It yields the protein CASSRTSGNTGELFF.

The gene calls are TRBV30 and TRBJ2-5; D may be TRBD2 (5 bases). The DNA end is more similar to TRBJ2-7, so the J call may be wrong. Germline CDR1 and CDR2: GTSNPN and SVGIG (reference sequence). This CDR3 has 14 amino acids. The CDR3 coding sequence is TGTGCCTGGAGCCTGGAGCTAGCCCGCTACGAGCAGTACTTC. Its protein product is CAWSLELARYEQYF.

The chain joins TRBV27 to TRBJ2-1; D is ambiguous. Trimming shortened V by 5 bases and J by 10 bases, and 18 bases separated the two germline ends. Germline lookup yields CDR1 MNHEY and CDR2 SMNVEV (reference sequence). The CDR3 is 14 amino acids. CDR3 sequence (DNA): TGTGCCAGCAGTCCGGTTGTAACCGGTTCCGAGCAGTTCTTC. Translated, it gives CASSPVVTGSEQFF.

This chain uses TRBV7-2 with TRBJ1-2, with D perhaps TRBD1 (6 bases). The V end lost 7 bases, the J end lost 8 bases, and 23 bases lay between the germline ends. The CDR3 length is 15 residues. Germline lookup yields CDR1 SGHTA and CDR2 FQGNSA. Written as DNA, the CDR3 is TGTGCCAGCAAGAACCAACCGAGGGGGTTAATGGGCTACACCTTC. Translating gives CASKNQPRGLMGYTF.

V usage is TRBV19 and J usage is TRBJ1-5; D unresolved. The V and J ends lost 6 bases and 9 bases respectively, with 18 bases between them. The CDR3 consists of 14 residues. Germline loops: CDR1 LNHDA, CDR2 SQIVND (reference sequence). The CDR3 here is CASRERREWWPQHF. As DNA, the CDR3 is TGTGCCAGTAGGGAACGGAGGGAATGGTGGCCCCAGCATTTT.

V usage is TRBV5-4 and J usage is TRBJ2-4; TRBD1 might be the D (7 bases). CDR1 SGHNT and CDR2 YYREEE come from the germline V gene (reference sequence). V lost 3 bases and J 6 bases, leaving 10 bases between the germline ends. The CDR3 is made up of 13 amino acids. CDR3 residues: CASSWGDRNIQYF. CDR3 sequence (DNA): TGTGCCAGCAGCTGGGGGGACAGAAACATTCAGTACTTC. Supplemented by reference TRBV5-4 and TRBJ2-4, the full variable domain reads ETGVTQSPTHLIKTRGQQVTLRCSSQSGHNTVSWYQQALGQGPQFIFQYYREEENGRGNFPPRFSGLQFPNYSSELNVNALELDDSALYLCASSWGDRNIQYFGAGTRLSVL.

J is TRBJ2-3 and V is TRBV5-6; 11 nucleotides match TRBD2. With 1 base clipped from V and 6 bases from J, the junction kept 4 bases outside the gene matches. The CDR3 loop spans 15 amino acids. Germline V gene sequence: CDR1 SGHDT, CDR2 YYEEEE. CDR3 DNA sequence: TGTGCCAGCAGCTTGCTAGCGGGGGGCCGGGATACGCAGTATTTT. Protein product: CASSLLAGGRDTQYF. Variable domain in full (rest from reference TRBV5-6 and TRBJ2-3): DAGVTQSPTHLIKTRGQQVTLRCSPKSGHDTVSWYQQALGQGPQFIFQYYEEEERQRGNFPDRFSGHQFPNYSSELNVNALLLGDSALYLCASSLLAGGRDTQYFGPGTRLTVL.

This sequence joins TRBV30 and TRBJ2-7; TRBD1 matches 8 bases. The J segment lost 7 bases and the V segment lost 2 bases, leaving 13 bases of the junction unmatched. The CDR3 loop spans 15 amino acids. Germline V lookup: CDR1 GTSNPN, CDR2 SVGIG (reference sequence). The CDR3, as DNA: TGTGCCTGGAGTTTCAGGGGGCCTACCCTAGAGGAGCAGTACTTC. This translates into CAWSFRGPTLEEQYF.

The chain has TRBV9 and TRBJ2-3; D may be TRBD1 (5 bases). This CDR3 is built from 15 residues. V lost 3 bases, J lost 2 bases, and 13 bases lay in between. The germline V gene encodes CDR1 SGDLS and CDR2 YYNGEE. The CDR3 DNA reads as TGTGCCAGCAGCGGAACAGGATTCTTCACAGATACGCAGTATTTT. Residues: CASSGTGFFTDTQYF.

CDR3 in DNA: TGTGCCAGCAGCCGGTTAACAGAGACCACGTTCTTC. As protein: CASSRLTETTFF. The gene calls are TRBV11-2 and TRBJ2-1; D is undetermined. The CDR3 is 12 amino acids. The germline V and J ends were trimmed by 5 bases and 15 bases, with 17 bases remaining between them. The V gene's germline CDR1 is SGHAT and CDR2 FQNNGV.

The chain couples TRBV28 to TRBJ1-4; D is unclear. This CDR3 spans 14 amino acids. V shed 4 bases and J shed 3 bases, with 9 bases lying between them. Germline V gene sequence: CDR1 MDHEN, CDR2 SYDVKM. The CDR3 is CASSSGRPNEKLFF. The CDR3 bases are TGTGCCAGCAGTTCAGGAAGACCTAATGAAAAACTGTTTTTT.

The rearrangement links TRBV6-5 to TRBJ2-7; 9 bases fit TRBD1. Germline values: CDR1 MNHEY, CDR2 SVGAGI. Unmatched junction bases numbered 8, after V lost 6 bases and J lost 2 bases. This CDR3 region has 15 residues. The CDR3 sequence: CASSETGTGPYEQYF. For the CDR3, the DNA is TGTGCCAGCAGCGAGACCGGGACAGGGCCCTACGAGCAGTACTTC.

The J gene is TRBJ2-3, the V gene TRBV28; TRBD2 aligns across 13 bases. Germline CDR1 is MDHEN and CDR2 is SYDVKM. V dropped 6 bases and J dropped 6; count of bases not matched to a gene: 15. The CDR3 is 18 residues long. The CDR3 sequence: CASRPGLAGAPASDTQYF. CDR3 DNA sequence: TGTGCCAGCAGACCCGGACTAGCGGGAGCTCCTGCCTCGGATACGCAGTATTTT.

This sequence joins TRBV6-6 and TRBJ1-1, with TRBD1 identical over 7 bases. This CDR3 is 16 amino acids long. Germline CDR1 MNHNY, CDR2 SVGAGI (reference sequence). The V and J ends lost 0 bases and 8 bases, in that order; junction bases with no gene match: 12. The chain's CDR3 is CASSYSRNSQGGEAFF. In DNA form, the CDR3 reads TGTGCCAGCAGTTACTCGCGGAATTCGCAGGGGGGAGAAGCTTTCTTT.

This sequence joins TRBV7-2 and TRBJ1-1; no clear D. With 3 bases removed from V and 3 bases from J, the gap between germline ends came to 5 bases. The CDR3 spans 12 residues. Per the germline V gene, CDR1 is SGHTA and CDR2 is FQGNSA. In DNA form, the CDR3 reads TGTGCCAGCAGCTTTTACTACACTGAAGCTTTCTTT. It translates to CASSFYYTEAFF.

V gene TRBV10-3 combines with J gene TRBJ2-3, with D possibly TRBD2 on 5 matching bases. Germline V gene lookup returns CDR1 ENHRY and CDR2 SYGVKD. CDR3 size: 16 residues. V was shortened by 5 bases and J by 0 bases, with 15 bases between the two germline ends. The CDR3 protein is CAISQGLADSTDTQYF. The DNA for the CDR3 is TGTGCCATCAGTCAAGGACTCGCCGATAGCACAGATACGCAGTATTTT.

This clone was seen a single time. The chain carries TRBV5-1 and TRBJ2-7; perhaps TRBD2 as D (6 bases). The CDR3 covers 13 residues. Germline V gene data show CDR1 as SGHRS and CDR2 as YFSETQ. The DNA of the CDR3 is TGCGCCAGCAGCTTGGTTTTTGGAGCTAGCGCTCGGGTC. It codes for CASSLVFGASARV.

V is TRBV6-5 and J is TRBJ1-1; 8 bases are shared with TRBD1. The trim removed 2 bases at V and 5 bases at J, leaving 7 bases unmatched. Germline lookup yields CDR1 MNHEY and CDR2 SVGAGI. The CDR3 is 15 amino acids. In DNA form, the CDR3 reads TGTGCCAGCAGTTACACGACAGGGGCCTGGACTGAAGCTTTCTTT. Protein: CASSYTTGAWTEAFF.

The CDR3 nucleotides are TGTGCCAGCAAAGACAACCGGGGGTACGAGCAGTACTTC. It translates to CASKDNRGYEQYF. This chain connects TRBV2 to TRBJ2-7; tentatively, D is TRBD2 (6 bases). The CDR3 is 13 amino acids. The germline V gene encodes CDR1 SNHLY and CDR2 FYNNEI. Deletions cut 7 bases from V and 4 bases from J, with 14 bases between.

The rearrangement uses TRBV6-1 and TRBJ2-3, with 9 bases aligning to TRBD1. The CDR3 has 16 amino acids. Germline loops: CDR1 MNHNS, CDR2 SASEGT. J gave up 3 bases and V 0 bases, and 4 bases lay outside the gene matches. The chain's CDR3 is CASSEAGGQGTDTQYF. The DNA of the CDR3 is TGTGCCAGCAGTGAAGCGGGCGGACAGGGGACAGATACGCAGTATTTT.

V is TRBV2 and J is TRBJ2-2, with 10 positions matching TRBD2. Germline V CDR1 and CDR2: SNHLY, FYNNEI. The V and J ends lost 1 base and 9 bases, in that order; junction bases with no gene match: 11. The CDR3 is 17 amino acids. The CDR3 coding sequence is TGTGCCAGCAGTGAAGGTAGCGGGAGGATTGGTCTCAGGGAGCTGTTTTTT. Protein: CASSEGSGRIGLRELFF.

The V gene is TRBV9, the J gene TRBJ1-3, with D uncertain. V lost 4 bases and J 4 bases, leaving 3 bases between the germline ends. Germline CDR1 is SGDLS and CDR2 is YYNGEE. The CDR3 covers 11 residues. The CDR3 sequence is CASSSGNTIYF. CDR3 in DNA: TGTGCCAGCAGCAGCGGAAACACCATATATTTT.

V and J are TRBV7-9 and TRBJ2-1; 13 nucleotides match TRBD2. Trimming cost V 7 bases and J 6 bases; bases outside gene matches: 9. Germline V lookup: CDR1 SEHNR, CDR2 FQNEAQ (reference sequence). This CDR3 has 16 amino acids. CDR3 residues: CASTDLGLAGSNEQFF. CDR3 DNA sequence: TGTGCCAGCACCGATCTGGGACTAGCGGGATCCAATGAGCAGTTCTTC.